These 2 T cell receptor beta chains share one sample of origin, sequenced in a study of shared clonotypes between healthy human individuals. Measured with immunoSEQ multiplex PCR; TCRdb has only the in-frame clones, and not every one. Among about 1.1 million clones listed, around three quarters were seen once. Sequencing was carried out using memory CD4+ T cells from PBMCs. Indicated subset: CD45RA-negative fraction. The receptor set was obtained from a man younger than 35 in good health. Some clones in this sample may be carry-over from other donors' samples.

This clone was observed once. This chain connects TRBV28 to TRBJ1-5; D remains ambiguous. Per germline, CDR1 MDHEN and CDR2 SYDVKM. The CDR3 runs to 13 residues. Trimming removed 2 bases at V and 7 bases at J, with 9 bases between. CDR3 residues: CASSLPGVQPQHF. CDR3 coding DNA: TGTGCCAGCAGTTTACCCGGGGTCCAGCCCCAGCATTTT.

The chain links TRBV5-1 to TRBJ2-1; 9 bases align to TRBD2. Germline V gives CDR1 SGHRS, CDR2 YFSETQ. The V gene end was trimmed by 4 bases and the J gene end by 7 bases; junction bases not matched to a gene: 6. This CDR3 is 14 amino acids long. The CDR3 sequence: CASSLSSGTNEQFF. The CDR3 nucleotides read TGCGCCAGCAGCCTCTCTAGCGGGACGAATGAGCAGTTCTTC.